The next 8 T cell receptor beta chains were all read from a single sample in a study of regulatory and conventional T cells in RAG deficiency. The sorted conventional CD4+ T cells were CD25-low and CD127-high, with genomic DNA sequenced. Data came from immunoSEQ multiplex PCR; TCRdb stores just in-frame clones and leaves some out. The sample has approximately 46,000 clones; about nine tenths are singletons. A further study also used this sample, focusing on regulatory T cells. That study adds: The primer mix had 52 TRBV and 13 TRBJ primers.

Sequencing was done on a sample of CD4+ effector T cells sorted from blood. Every receptor here comes from a human donor in good health.

This clone was counted once. The chain links TRBV14 to TRBJ2-4, with TRBD2 identical over 8 bases. This CDR3 contains 19 residues. CDR1 is SGHDN, CDR2 FVKESK, per germline. J gave up 0 bases and V 1 base, and 11 bases lay outside the gene matches. The CDR3 protein is CASSQGAGAGAVAKNIQYF. CDR3 DNA: TGTGCCAGCAGCCAAGGCGCGGGAGCGGGGGCCGTAGCCAAAAACATTCAGTACTTC.

V gene TRBV6-1 combines with J gene TRBJ1-2; D gene unclear. Trimming took off 1 base at V and 2 bases at J, with 8 bases between the two ends. Germline CDR1 reads MNHNS; CDR2 reads SASEGT. The CDR3 covers 14 residues. The CDR3 region has the DNA TGTGCCAGCAGTGAAGTGATTCAGAACTATGGCTACACCTTC. Amino acids: CASSEVIQNYGYTF.

The genes are TRBV5-1 and TRBJ1-4, with TRBD1 as a possible D gene (5 bases). CDR3 length: 17 residues. Trimming shortened V by 4 bases and J by 3 bases, and 19 bases separated the two germline ends. Germline loops: CDR1 SGHRS, CDR2 YFSETQ. CDR3 sequence: CASSVGAASTPNEKLFF. The CDR3 DNA reads as TGCGCCAGCAGCGTTGGGGCAGCCTCCACTCCTAATGAAAAACTGTTTTTT. Full variable domain (rest looked up from reference TRBV5-1 and TRBJ1-4): KAGVTQTPRYLIKTRGQQVTLSCSPISGHRSVSWYQQTPGQGLQFLFEYFSETQRNKGNFPGRFSGRQFSNSRSEMNVSTLELGDSALYLCASSVGAASTPNEKLFFGSGTQLSVL.

This chain joins TRBV2 and TRBJ2-1; D ambiguous. Germline V gene data show CDR1 as SNHLY and CDR2 as FYNNEI. CDR3 length: 13 amino acids. V dropped 11 bases and J dropped 0 bases, with 11 bases sitting between them. CDR3 in DNA: TGTGCCTCCGAACAGAGCTCCTACAATGAGCAGTTCTTC. Its translation is CASEQSSYNEQFF.

This chain uses TRBV6-1 with TRBJ1-6, with D possibly matching TRBD1 (5 bases). This CDR3 has 14 amino acids. The germline V gene encodes CDR1 MNHNS and CDR2 SASEGT. Trimming took 8 bases from V and 7 from J, leaving 15 bases between them. CDR3 amino acids: CASGSRGRNSPLHF. The CDR3 nucleotides are TGTGCCAGCGGTTCAAGGGGTCGGAATTCACCCCTCCACTTT.

The chain links TRBV7-9 to TRBJ2-3, with 9 bases that match TRBD2. In germline, CDR1 is SEHNR, CDR2 FQNEAQ (reference sequence). This CDR3 is 15 amino acids long. The V segment lost 1 base and the J segment 6 bases; nucleotides outside the gene matches: 5. DNA of the CDR3: TGTGCCAGCAGCTTAGTTAGCGGGAGAGCCGATACGCAGTATTTT. Residues: CASSLVSGRADTQYF.

Only a few counts were recorded for this clone. The chain couples TRBV7-9 to TRBJ1-4; D uncertain. V lost 0 bases to trimming and J lost 8 bases, with 7 bases between them. Germline loops: CDR1 SEHNR, CDR2 FQNEAQ (reference sequence). The CDR3 runs to 13 residues. The CDR3 sequence: CASSLASWEKLFF. CDR3 DNA: TGTGCCAGCAGCTTAGCGTCATGGGAAAAACTGTTTTTT.

The table lists this clone with a few counts. The J gene is TRBJ1-5, the V gene TRBV19, with D possibly matching TRBD1 (6 bases). The CDR3 has 12 amino acids. The germline gives CDR1 LNHDA, CDR2 SQIVND (reference sequence). DNA of the CDR3: TGTACTCAAGGGGGAGGCAATCAGCCCCAGCATTTT. Protein: CTQGGGNQPQHF.